This T cell receptor (beta chain) was identified during a study of T cell responses to AZD1222 COVID-19 vaccine. Study observations and caveats: Among AZD1222 vaccinees, only five to seven were seropositive at baseline. White British ancestry dominated among donors, who included more females, and clonal diversity was possibly underestimated.

To note about this clone: Its antigen remains unidentified.

This CDR3 has 14 amino acids. The trim removed 2 bases at V and 4 bases at J, leaving 5 bases unmatched. Germline assignment: CDR1 MNHNS and CDR2 SASEGT. Here immunoSEQ multiplex PCR was the method, and the copy in TCRdb shows in-frame clones only, minus some. The sample shows about 150,000 clones, more than 85% of them seen only once. This chain connects TRBV6-1 to TRBJ2-7; 7 bases line up with TRBD1. This clonotype was obtained from an adult who received the AZD1222 COVID-19 vaccine. The starting material was peripheral blood, obtained 28 days after the second AZD1222 dose. CDR3 DNA: TGTGCCAGCAGTGAAACAGGGGAAAGGTACGAGCAGTACTTC. Encoded protein: CASSETGERYEQYF.